This entry lists 21 T cell receptor beta chains sequenced from one sample in a study of shared clonotypes between healthy human individuals. This table comes from immunoSEQ multiplex PCR, and its TCRdb copy is limited to in-frame clones, with some not included. The data contain about 2 million clones, 90% to 95% of them singletons. Material: naive CD4+ T cells sorted from blood. Subset specified: CD45RA+ positively selected. The receptor set was obtained from a man between 18 and 29 years old in good health.

This chain joins TRBV10-2 and TRBJ2-1, with 9 bases matching TRBD2. The V segment lost 7 bases and the J segment 6 bases; nucleotides outside the gene matches: 4. CDR3 length equals 13 residues. Looked up from germline, CDR1 is WSHSY and CDR2 is SAAADI. CDR3: CASMTSGFNEQFF. As DNA, the CDR3 is TGCGCCAGCATGACTAGCGGATTCAATGAGCAGTTCTTC.

This clone was recorded once. The same CDR3 can be traced to other DNA sequences in this sample. The chain links TRBV5-1 to TRBJ2-1; D call uncertain. The V and J ends lost 0 bases and 3 bases respectively, with 10 bases between them. CDR1 SGHRS and CDR2 YFSETQ come from the germline V gene. The CDR3 spans 15 residues. This CDR3 reads CASSLEGDNYNEQFF. The CDR3 bases are TGCGCCAGCAGCTTGGAAGGCGATAACTACAATGAGCAGTTCTTC.

The chain is built from TRBV19 and TRBJ1-6; TRBD1 is a possible D gene (6 bases). Between the trimmed V and J ends, which lost 3 bases and 7 bases, there was a span of 7 bases. This CDR3 is 13 amino acids long. The germline gives CDR1 LNHDA, CDR2 SQIVND (reference sequence). CDR3 DNA: TGTGCCAGTAGTATGCAGGGGAATTCACCCCTCCACTTT. Its translation: CASSMQGNSPLHF.

The genes are TRBV19 and TRBJ2-7; 9 bases map to TRBD1. Germline CDR1 and CDR2: LNHDA and SQIVND (reference sequence). The V gene end was trimmed by 3 bases and the J gene end by 5 bases; junction bases not matched to a gene: 5. The CDR3 is made up of 14 amino acids. The CDR3 DNA reads as TGTGCCAGTAGTATCCGGGACAGGGTCAACGAGCAGTACTTC. This translates into CASSIRDRVNEQYF.

The V and J genes are TRBV7-2 and TRBJ2-1; no clear D. V gave up 6 bases and J gave up 8 bases, with 14 bases separating them. The CDR3 is 13 residues long. Germline CDR1 reads SGHTA; CDR2 reads FQGNSA. CDR3 loop: CASRVALGHEQFF. The CDR3 DNA follows: TGTGCCAGCAGGGTGGCCCTAGGACATGAGCAGTTCTTC.

This chain connects TRBV30 to TRBJ2-1, with 11 bases matching TRBD2. The germline V gene encodes CDR1 GTSNPN and CDR2 SVGIG (reference sequence). This CDR3 has 17 amino acids. The V segment lost 3 bases and the J segment 0 bases; nucleotides outside the gene matches: 7. CDR3 sequence: CAWSPSGRPHSYNEQFF. The CDR3 DNA follows: TGTGCCTGGAGCCCTAGCGGGAGGCCCCACTCCTACAATGAGCAGTTCTTC.

V and J are TRBV19 and TRBJ2-5; D is undetermined. This CDR3 comprises 15 residues. CDR1 and CDR2 from the germline V gene are LNHDA and SQIVND (reference sequence). V was trimmed by 3 bases and J by 7 bases, leaving 18 bases between them. CDR3 bases: TGTGCCAGTAGTATCGTTACTTCGTCCGAAGGGACCCAGTACTTC. Translation: CASSIVTSSEGTQYF.

This clone showed up just a few times. CDR3 coding DNA: TGCGCCAGCAGCCCGCCGGGGTTGAATTCACCCCTCCACTTT. Its translation: CASSPPGLNSPLHF. V usage is TRBV4-1 and J usage is TRBJ1-6; D remains ambiguous. CDR1 is MGHRA, CDR2 YSYEKL, per germline. There are 14 residues in the CDR3. V gave up 4 bases and J gave up 7 bases, with 11 bases separating them.

This rearrangement joins TRBV6-5 to TRBJ1-2; D remains ambiguous. V lost 2 bases and J lost 6, with 16 bases in between. The CDR3 totals 15 residues. Germline V gene sequence: CDR1 MNHEY, CDR2 SVGAGI. The CDR3 region is CASSYLKRSQDGYTF. The CDR3 DNA sequence: TGTGCCAGCAGTTACCTTAAGCGGAGCCAGGATGGCTACACCTTC.

The rearrangement joins TRBV6-4 to TRBJ1-5, with D unresolved. CDR3 length: 13 amino acids. Looked up from germline, CDR1 is MRHNA and CDR2 is SNTAGT. V dropped 3 bases and J dropped 6 bases, with 9 bases sitting between them. This CDR3 reads CASSEEGGQPQHF. The CDR3 nucleotides read TGTGCCAGCAGTGAGGAGGGAGGTCAGCCCCAGCATTTT.

The chain has TRBV6-6 and TRBJ2-7; TRBD1 might be the D (6 bases). CDR1 and CDR2 (germline): MNHNY, SVGAGI (reference sequence). The CDR3 is 13 residues long. With 5 bases removed from V and 3 bases from J, the gap between germline ends came to 11 bases. The CDR3: CASSPRQVYEQYF. DNA for the CDR3: TGTGCCAGCAGTCCCAGACAGGTCTACGAGCAGTACTTC.

A remark on this clone: Other DNA sequences of this sample code for an identical CDR3. The chain uses TRBV5-1 and TRBJ2-5; 8 nucleotides line up with TRBD2. Germline trimming cut 3 bases from V and 3 bases from J; bases unmatched to any gene: 1. This CDR3 comprises 13 residues. Germline CDR1 SGHRS, CDR2 YFSETQ. The DNA of the CDR3 is TGCGCCAGCAGCTATAGCGGGAAAGAGACCCAGTACTTC. Amino acid sequence: CASSYSGKETQYF.

This clone was counted once. For the CDR3, the DNA is TGTGCCAGCAGCCCCTCTCAGGGTTGGACTCGCTCTGGAAACACCATATATTTT. Its protein product is CASSPSQGWTRSGNTIYF. The V and J genes are TRBV13 and TRBJ1-3, with D possibly TRBD1 on 5 matching bases. There are 18 residues in the CDR3. The germline gives CDR1 PRHDT, CDR2 FYEKMQ (reference sequence). V lost 5 bases and J lost 0, with 20 bases in between.

The rearrangement joins TRBV15 to TRBJ2-7; D is uncertain. CDR3 length: 14 amino acids. Per germline, CDR1 LNHNV and CDR2 YYDKDF (reference sequence). Trimming pared 0 bases from V and 5 bases from J, leaving 11 bases between. This CDR3 reads CATSRDFGHNEQYF. The DNA of the CDR3 is TGTGCCACCAGCAGAGATTTTGGGCATAACGAGCAGTACTTC.

The chain carries TRBV25-1 and TRBJ1-1; 7 bases are shared with TRBD1. CDR3 size: 15 residues. J gave up 1 base and V 1 base, and 3 bases lay outside the gene matches. Germline V gives CDR1 MGHDK, CDR2 SYGVNS. CDR3 DNA sequence: TGTGCCAGCAGTGAATTAGGGGGCACGAACACTGAAGCTTTCTTT. It is translated as CASSELGGTNTEAFF.

The gene calls are TRBV6-5 and TRBJ2-2; D is possibly TRBD1 or TRBD2 (5 bases each). Trimming pared 8 bases from V and 6 bases from J, leaving 13 bases between. Germline CDR1 reads MNHEY; CDR2 reads SVGAGI. The CDR3 is 13 amino acids. CDR3 residues: CASARGRAGELFF. CDR3 coding DNA: TGTGCCAGCGCGAGGGGTCGGGCCGGGGAGCTGTTTTTT.

This clone was seen a single time. The chain recombines TRBV25-1 with TRBJ2-2, with 7 bases aligning to TRBD1. The germline gives CDR1 MGHDK, CDR2 SYGVNS. The CDR3 has 14 residues. V dropped 7 bases and J dropped 2; count of bases not matched to a gene: 4. CDR3 DNA sequence: TGTGCCAGCAAGCTAGGGGGCAACACCGGGGAGCTGTTTTTT. Its protein is CASKLGGNTGELFF. The whole variable domain, remainder taken from reference TRBV25-1 and TRBJ2-2, is EADIYQTPRYLVIGTGKKITLECSQTMGHDKMYWYQQDPGMELHLIHYSYGVNSTEKGDLSSESTVSRIRTEHFPLTLESARPSHTSQYLCASKLGGNTGELFFGEGSRLTVL.

The V and J genes are TRBV5-1 and TRBJ1-3, with D possibly TRBD1 on 5 matching bases. The CDR3 is made up of 14 amino acids. Germline V gene sequence: CDR1 SGHRS, CDR2 YFSETQ. The V end was cut by 4 bases, the J end by 0 bases, with 8 bases between. The CDR3 sequence: CASSRGGSGNTIYF. The CDR3 bases are TGCGCCAGCAGCAGGGGAGGCTCTGGAAACACCATATATTTT.

V and J are TRBV19 and TRBJ2-2; possibly TRBD1 or TRBD2 for D (5 bases each). In germline, CDR1 is LNHDA, CDR2 SQIVND (reference sequence). This CDR3 comprises 12 residues. V shed 3 bases and J shed 7 bases, with 6 bases lying between them. CDR3 sequence (DNA): TGTGCCAGTAGTATGGGGGTCGGGGAGCTGTTTTTT. Translating gives CASSMGVGELFF.

The J gene is TRBJ2-3, the V gene TRBV5-1; D not certain. Looked up from germline, CDR1 is SGHRS and CDR2 is YFSETQ. The CDR3 runs to 15 residues. V lost 4 bases to trimming and J lost 2 bases, with 14 bases between them. CDR3 bases: TGCGCCAGCAGCGGCTCATTGGCGCCCACAGATACGCAGTATTTT. Amino acids: CASSGSLAPTDTQYF.

The chain uses TRBV7-9 and TRBJ1-5; D unresolved. Germline CDR1 reads SEHNR; CDR2 reads FQNEAQ (reference sequence). V was trimmed by 5 bases and J by 2 bases, leaving 7 bases between them. The CDR3 contains 13 residues. CDR3 loop: CASSPEGNQPQHF. As DNA, the CDR3 is TGTGCCAGCAGCCCCGAGGGCAATCAGCCCCAGCATTTT.